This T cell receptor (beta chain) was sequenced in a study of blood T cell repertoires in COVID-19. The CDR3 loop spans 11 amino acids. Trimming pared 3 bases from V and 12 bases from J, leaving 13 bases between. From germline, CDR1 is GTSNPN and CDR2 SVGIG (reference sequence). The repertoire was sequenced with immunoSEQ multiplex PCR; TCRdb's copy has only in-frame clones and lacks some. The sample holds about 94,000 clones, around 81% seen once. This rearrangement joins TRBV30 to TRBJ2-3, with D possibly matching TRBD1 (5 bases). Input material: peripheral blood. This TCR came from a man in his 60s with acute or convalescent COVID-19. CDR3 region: CAWRTEVLQYF. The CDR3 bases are TGTGCCTGGAGGACAGAGGTACTCCAGTATTTT.